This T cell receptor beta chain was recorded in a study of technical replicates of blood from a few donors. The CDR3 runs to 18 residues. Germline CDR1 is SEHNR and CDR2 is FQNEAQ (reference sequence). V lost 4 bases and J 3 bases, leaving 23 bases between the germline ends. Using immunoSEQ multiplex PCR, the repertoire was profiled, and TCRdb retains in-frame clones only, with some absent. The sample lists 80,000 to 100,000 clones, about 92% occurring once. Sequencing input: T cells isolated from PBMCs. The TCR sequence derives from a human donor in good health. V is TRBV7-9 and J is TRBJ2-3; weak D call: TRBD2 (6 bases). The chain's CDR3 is CASSSPFSPGGETDTQYF. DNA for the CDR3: TGTGCCAGCAGCTCTCCTTTCTCCCCCGGCGGGGAGACAGATACGCAGTATTTT.